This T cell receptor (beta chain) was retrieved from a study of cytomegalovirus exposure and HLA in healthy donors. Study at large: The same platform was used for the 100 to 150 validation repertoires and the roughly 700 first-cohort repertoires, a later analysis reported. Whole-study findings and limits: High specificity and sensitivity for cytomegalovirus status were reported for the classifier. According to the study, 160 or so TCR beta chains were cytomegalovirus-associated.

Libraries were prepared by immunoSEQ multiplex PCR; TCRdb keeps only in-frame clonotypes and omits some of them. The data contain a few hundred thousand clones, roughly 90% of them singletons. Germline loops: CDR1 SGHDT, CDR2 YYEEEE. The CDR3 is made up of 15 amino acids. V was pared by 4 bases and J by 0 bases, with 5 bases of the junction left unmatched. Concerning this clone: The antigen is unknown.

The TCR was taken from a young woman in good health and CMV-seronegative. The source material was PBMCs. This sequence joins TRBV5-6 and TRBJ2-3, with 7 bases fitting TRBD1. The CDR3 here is CASSPATGSTDTQYF. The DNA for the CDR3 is TGTGCCAGCAGCCCGGCGACAGGGAGCACAGATACGCAGTATTTT.